This T cell receptor beta chain stems from a study of CD8+ T cells in alopecia areata. Study-wide points: Patients shared TCRs less clearly than mice did, possibly for HLA-related reasons. Lesional scalp, especially alopecia totalis/universalis, showed higher clonality than normal scalp. Resident alphabeta T cells of normal skin are also sequenced in scalp samples.

As to this clone: Its cognate antigen is unknown.

Reverse transcription of extracted RNA yielded cDNA, which provided the sequencing template. Sequenced by immunoSEQ multiplex PCR; TCRdb stores in-frame clones only, minus some. The sample holds around 190,000 clones, around 50% seen once. CDR3 length equals 15 residues. The germline V gene has CDR1 SQVTM and CDR2 ANQGSEA. Between the trimmed V and J ends, which lost 1 base and 1 base, there was a span of 13 bases. It was from PBMCs that CD4+ and CD8+ T cells were sorted. The chain couples TRBV29-1 to TRBJ2-5; D unclear. Sequenced input: CD8+ T cells sorted from blood. This receptor was identified in a human donor in good health. The CDR3 is CSVEVVVGVQETQYF. The CDR3 DNA follows: TGCAGCGTTGAAGTAGTGGTAGGAGTCCAAGAGACCCAGTACTTC.